This T cell receptor (beta chain) was sequenced during a study of human T cells and chemical hapten exposure. Findings and caveats of the study: Sensitizing with DPC caused no change in TCRs above 1 in 1000 frequency.

TCRdb re-called the RACE reads with MiXCR, one entry per CDR3 protein. Counted here are about 84,000 distinct CDR3 sequences, roughly a tenth occurring once; the ten biggest clones make up about 5%. The table lists this clonotype with many counts. The target antigen is unknown. Sample time point: patch test 2, 6 weeks after DPC sensitization. Sample treatment: therapeutic diphenylcyclopropenone sensitization with weekly scalp DPC. With 7 bases removed from V and 0 bases from J, the gap between germline ends came to 16 bases. Germline assignment: CDR1 SQVTM and CDR2 ANQGSEA. This CDR3 has 15 amino acids.

V is TRBV29-1 and J is TRBJ2-1; TRBD2 is a possible D gene (6 bases). This material consisted of whole blood, taken in connection with sensitization to the hapten diphenylcyclopropenone (DPC). This clonotype was obtained from a woman in her 50s with alopecia areata. Some clones in this sample may be carry-over from other donors' samples. CDR3 residues: CSAPLGGSSYNEQFF. CDR3 coding DNA: TGCAGCGCCCCCTTGGGGGGAAGCTCCTACAATGAGCAGTTCTTC.